The 10 T cell receptor beta chains given below trace back to one sample, sequenced in a study of Graves' ophthalmopathy and Graves' hyperthyroidism. Amplification of the TCR beta CDR3 regions used RNA transcripts (as template). First-round RT-PCR with HTBI primers preceded a second-round multiplex PCR. TCRdb reprocessed the multiplex PCR reads with MiXCR, giving one entry per CDR3 protein. The data contain over a million distinct CDR3 sequences, roughly two fifths of them singletons. What was sequenced was peripheral blood or thyroid tissue (not recorded which). These receptors originate from an adult man with Graves' hyperthyroidism.

Ten or more counts support this clonotype. This chain connects TRBV7-9 to TRBJ2-5; D is undetermined. Trimming pared 1 base from V and 2 bases from J, leaving 14 bases between. Looked up from germline, CDR1 is SEHNR and CDR2 is FQNEAQ (reference sequence). The CDR3 loop spans 16 amino acids. The CDR3, as DNA: TGTGCCAGCAGCTTAGGGGAAGTACCAGCGCAAGAGACCCAGTACTTC. This encodes CASSLGEVPAQETQYF.

This clonotype was recorded only once. A junction boundary mismatches the germline segment, possibly from a read error. The V call is TRBV28, the J call TRBJ1-3; no definite D call. The CDR3 extends over 14 amino acids. In germline, CDR1 is MDHEN, CDR2 SYDVKM. CDR3 protein: CASKGQFSGNTIYF. The CDR3 nucleotides are TGTGCCAGCAAAGGCCAATTCTCTGGGAACACCATATATTTT.

This clonotype has ten or more counts. The chain uses TRBV15 and TRBJ1-5, with D possibly TRBD1 on 6 matching bases. The CDR3 has 14 residues. Germline-derived CDR1 and CDR2 are LNHNV and YYDKDF (reference sequence). With 1 base removed from V and 3 bases from J, the gap between germline ends came to 7 bases. This CDR3 is CATSRGTANQPQHF. In DNA form, the CDR3 reads TGTGCCACCAGCAGAGGGACAGCCAATCAGCCCCAGCATTTT.

The rearrangement joins TRBV20-1 to TRBJ1-6, with TRBD1 matching over 8 bases. This CDR3 has 13 amino acids. V was clipped by 6 bases and J by 6 bases; unmatched bases: 4. Germline V gene data show CDR1 as DFQATT and CDR2 as SNEGSKA (reference sequence). In DNA form, the CDR3 reads TGCAGTGCCAGGGGGCTTAGTAATTCACCCCTCCACTTT. Its protein product is CSARGLSNSPLHF.

This clonotype was seen many times. J is TRBJ2-7 and V is TRBV9, with 8 bases matching TRBD2. The CDR3 is 14 amino acids. CDR1 and CDR2 (germline): SGDLS, YYNGEE. V lost 0 bases, J lost 4 bases, and 3 bases stayed unmatched. The chain's CDR3 is CASSVAGLGYEQYF. In nucleotides, the CDR3 is TGTGCCAGCAGCGTAGCGGGACTAGGGTACGAGCAGTACTTC.

This clonotype was counted many times. The J gene is TRBJ2-2, the V gene TRBV6-5, with 7 bases lining up with TRBD1. Trimming at V came to 6 bases and at J to 6 bases, leaving 4 bases not matched to a gene. This CDR3 has 13 residues. Germline CDR1 is MNHEY and CDR2 is SVGAGI. DNA for the CDR3: TGTGCCAGCAGGGGTCAGGGGGCCGGGGAGCTGTTTTTT. It translates to CASRGQGAGELFF.

V and J are TRBV29-1 and TRBJ2-7; a weak D match, TRBD2 (6 bases). V lost 2 bases and J 1 base, leaving 9 bases between the germline ends. This CDR3 has 13 residues. From germline, CDR1 is SQVTM and CDR2 ANQGSEA. CDR3 amino acids: CSVETGVSYEQYF. Here the CDR3 DNA reads TGCAGCGTTGAAACGGGGGTATCCTACGAGCAGTACTTC.

This clonotype has at least ten counts. The chain is built from TRBV12-3 or TRBV12-4 and TRBJ1-1; a possible D gene is TRBD1 (5 bases). This CDR3 contains 14 residues. V lost 7 bases, J lost 5 bases, and 17 bases lay in between. The CDR3 DNA reads TGTGCCAGCACCCTAGGTGGGGGTGGGACTGAAGCTTTCTTT. Translating gives CASTLGGGGTEAFF.

This rearrangement joins TRBV7-8 to TRBJ2-7; the match to TRBD2 covers 10 bases. V trimming: 6 bases; J trimming: 4 bases; junction bases outside the gene matches: 6. This CDR3 is built from 14 residues. Germline CDR1 reads SGHVS; CDR2 reads FQNEAQ. The CDR3 DNA reads TGTGCCAGCAGTCTAGCGGGAGAAAGGTACGAGCAGTACTTC. It is translated as CASSLAGERYEQYF.

This clonotype has ten or more counts. The V gene is TRBV12-3 or TRBV12-4, the J gene TRBJ1-6, with D maybe TRBD1 (6 bases). CDR3 size: 14 residues. The V end was cut by 8 bases, the J end by 8 bases, with 16 bases between. CDR3 region: CASSGGARYSPLHF. The CDR3, as DNA: TGTGCCAGCTCGGGGGGGGCGCGGTATTCACCCCTCCACTTT.